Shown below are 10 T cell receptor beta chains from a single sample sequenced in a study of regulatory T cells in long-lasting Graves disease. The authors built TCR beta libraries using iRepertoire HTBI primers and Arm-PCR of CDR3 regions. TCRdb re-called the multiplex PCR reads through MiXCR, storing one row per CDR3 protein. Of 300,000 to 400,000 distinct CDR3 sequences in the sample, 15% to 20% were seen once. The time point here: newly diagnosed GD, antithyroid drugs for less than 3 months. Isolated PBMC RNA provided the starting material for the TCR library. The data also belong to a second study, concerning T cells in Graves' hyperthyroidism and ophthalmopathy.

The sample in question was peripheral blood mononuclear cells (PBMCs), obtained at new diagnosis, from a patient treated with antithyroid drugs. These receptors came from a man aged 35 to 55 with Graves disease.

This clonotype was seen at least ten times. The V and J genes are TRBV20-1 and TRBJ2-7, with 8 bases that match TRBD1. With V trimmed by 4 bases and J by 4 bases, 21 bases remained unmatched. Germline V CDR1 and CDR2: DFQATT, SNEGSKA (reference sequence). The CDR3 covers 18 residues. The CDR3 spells CSANRVDIRQGLTYEQYF. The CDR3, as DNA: TGCAGTGCTAATCGAGTTGATATACGACAGGGGTTGACGTACGAGCAGTACTTC.

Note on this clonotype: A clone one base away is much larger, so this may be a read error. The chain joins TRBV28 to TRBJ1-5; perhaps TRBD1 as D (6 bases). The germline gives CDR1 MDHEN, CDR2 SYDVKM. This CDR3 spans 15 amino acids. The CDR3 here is CANSRRDMQSQPQHF. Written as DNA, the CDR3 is TGTGCCAACAGTCGCCGGGACATGCAATCTCAGCCCCAGCATTTT.

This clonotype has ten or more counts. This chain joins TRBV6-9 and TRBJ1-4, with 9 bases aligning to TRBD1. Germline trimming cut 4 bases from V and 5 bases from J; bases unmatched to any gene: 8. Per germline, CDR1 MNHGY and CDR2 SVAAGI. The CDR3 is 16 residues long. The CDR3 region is CASSSPADRGNEKLFF. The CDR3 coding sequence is TGTGCCAGCAGTTCCCCCGCCGACAGGGGGAATGAAAAACTGTTTTTT.

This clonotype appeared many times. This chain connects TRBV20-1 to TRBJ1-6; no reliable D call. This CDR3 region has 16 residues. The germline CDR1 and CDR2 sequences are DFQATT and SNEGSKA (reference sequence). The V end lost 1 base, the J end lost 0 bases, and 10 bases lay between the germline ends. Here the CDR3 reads CSARAADSSYNSPLHF. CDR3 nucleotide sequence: TGCAGTGCTAGAGCGGCAGATAGCTCCTATAATTCACCCCTCCACTTT.

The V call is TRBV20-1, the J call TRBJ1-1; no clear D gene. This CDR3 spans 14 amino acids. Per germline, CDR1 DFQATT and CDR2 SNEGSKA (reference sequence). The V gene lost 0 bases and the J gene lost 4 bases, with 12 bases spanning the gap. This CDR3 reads CSARDGVSGTEAFF. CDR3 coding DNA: TGCAGTGCTAGAGATGGGGTTTCGGGCACTGAAGCTTTCTTT.

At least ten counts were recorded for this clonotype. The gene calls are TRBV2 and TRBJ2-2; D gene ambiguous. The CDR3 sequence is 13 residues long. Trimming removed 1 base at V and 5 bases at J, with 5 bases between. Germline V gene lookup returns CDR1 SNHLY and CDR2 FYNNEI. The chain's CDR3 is CASSEVQTGELFF. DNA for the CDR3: TGTGCCAGCAGTGAAGTCCAGACCGGGGAGCTGTTTTTT.

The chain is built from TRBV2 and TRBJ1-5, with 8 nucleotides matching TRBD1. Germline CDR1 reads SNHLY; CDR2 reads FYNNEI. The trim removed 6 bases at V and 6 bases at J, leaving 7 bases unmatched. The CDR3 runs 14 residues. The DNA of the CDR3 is TGTGCCAGCAGAGGACAGGGATCATTTCAGCCCCAGCATTTT. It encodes CASRGQGSFQPQHF. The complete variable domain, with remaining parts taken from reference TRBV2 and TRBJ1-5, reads EPEVTQTPSHQVTQMGQEVILRCVPISNHLYFYWYRQILGQKVEFLVSFYNNEISEKSEIFDDQFSVERPDGSNFTLKIRSTKLEDSAMYFCASRGQGSFQPQHFGDGTRLSIL.

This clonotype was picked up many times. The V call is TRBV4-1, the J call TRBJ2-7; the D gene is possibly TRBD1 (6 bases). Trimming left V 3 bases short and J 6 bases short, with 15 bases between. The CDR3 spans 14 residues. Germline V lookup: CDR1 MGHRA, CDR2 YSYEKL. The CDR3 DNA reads TGCGCCAGCAGCCACGAACCACAGGGTGGCGAGCAGTACTTC. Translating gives CASSHEPQGGEQYF.

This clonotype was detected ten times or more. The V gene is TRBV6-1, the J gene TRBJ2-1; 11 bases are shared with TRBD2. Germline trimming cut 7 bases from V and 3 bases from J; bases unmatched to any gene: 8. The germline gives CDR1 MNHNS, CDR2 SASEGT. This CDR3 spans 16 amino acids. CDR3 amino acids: CASTLRTSGFYNEQFF. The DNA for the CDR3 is TGTGCCAGCACCCTCCGGACTAGCGGGTTCTACAATGAGCAGTTCTTC.

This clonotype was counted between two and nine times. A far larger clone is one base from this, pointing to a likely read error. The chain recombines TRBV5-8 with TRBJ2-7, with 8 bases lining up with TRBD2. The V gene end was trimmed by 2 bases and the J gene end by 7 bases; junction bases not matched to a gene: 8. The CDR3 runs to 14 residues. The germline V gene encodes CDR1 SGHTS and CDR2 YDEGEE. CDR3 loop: CASSFSGGAGEQYF. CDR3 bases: TGTGCCAGCAGCTTTTCCGGGGGGGCCGGTGAGCAGTACTTC.